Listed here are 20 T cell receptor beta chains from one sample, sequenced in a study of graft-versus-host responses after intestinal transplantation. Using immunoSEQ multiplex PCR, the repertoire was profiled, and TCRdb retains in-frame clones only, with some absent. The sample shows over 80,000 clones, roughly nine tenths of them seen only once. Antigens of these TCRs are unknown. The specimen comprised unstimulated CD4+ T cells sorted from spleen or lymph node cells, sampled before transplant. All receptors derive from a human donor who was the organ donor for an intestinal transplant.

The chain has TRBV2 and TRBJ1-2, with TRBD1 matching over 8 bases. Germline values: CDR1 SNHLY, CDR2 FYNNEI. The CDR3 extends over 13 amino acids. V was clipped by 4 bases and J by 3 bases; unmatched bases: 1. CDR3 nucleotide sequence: TGTGCCAGCAGTGTACAGGGGGACTATGGCTACACCTTC. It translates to CASSVQGDYGYTF.

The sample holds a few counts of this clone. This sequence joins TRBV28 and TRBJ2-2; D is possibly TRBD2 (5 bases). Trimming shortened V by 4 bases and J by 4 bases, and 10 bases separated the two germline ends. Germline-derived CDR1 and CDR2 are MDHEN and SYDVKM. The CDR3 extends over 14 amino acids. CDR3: CASSSGGGTGELFF. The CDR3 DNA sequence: TGTGCCAGCAGTTCAGGAGGAGGCACCGGGGAGCTGTTTTTT.

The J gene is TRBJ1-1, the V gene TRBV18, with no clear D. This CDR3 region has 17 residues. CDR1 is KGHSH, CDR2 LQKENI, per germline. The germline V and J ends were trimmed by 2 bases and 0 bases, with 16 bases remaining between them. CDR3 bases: TGTGCCAGCTCACCAATGGGCCAGATTATTATGAACACTGAAGCTTTCTTT. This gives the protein CASSPMGQIIMNTEAFF. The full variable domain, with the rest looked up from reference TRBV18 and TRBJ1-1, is NAGVMQNPRHLVRRRGQEARLRCSPMKGHSHVYWYRQLPEEGLKFMVYLQKENIIDESGMPKERFSAEFPKEGPSILRIQQVVRGDSAAYFCASSPMGQIIMNTEAFFGQGTRLTVV.

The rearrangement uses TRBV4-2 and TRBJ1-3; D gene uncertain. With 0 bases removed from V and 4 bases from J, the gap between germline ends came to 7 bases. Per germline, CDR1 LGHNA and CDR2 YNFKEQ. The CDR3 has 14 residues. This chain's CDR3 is CASSQESRGNTIYF. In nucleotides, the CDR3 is TGTGCCAGCAGCCAAGAGTCGCGCGGAAACACCATATATTTT.

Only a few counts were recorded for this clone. DNA for the CDR3: TGCGCCAGCAGCCAAGATGGGGGGACTAGGGTCGGGGAGCTGTTTTTT. Translating gives CASSQDGGTRVGELFF. The rearrangement joins TRBV4-3 to TRBJ2-2, with 8 positions matching TRBD2. V was clipped by 0 bases and J by 7 bases; unmatched bases: 7. The germline V gene has CDR1 LGHNA and CDR2 YSLEER. This CDR3 region has 16 residues.

Written as DNA, the CDR3 is TGCGCCAGCAGTGATCGGCTAGCGGGGGCCACAGATACGCAGTATTTT. It codes for CASSDRLAGATDTQYF. The chain joins TRBV10-2 to TRBJ2-3, with 10 bases fitting TRBD2. Germline lookup yields CDR1 WSHSY and CDR2 SAAADI. The CDR3 consists of 16 residues. Trimming cost V 3 bases and J 2 bases; bases outside gene matches: 5.

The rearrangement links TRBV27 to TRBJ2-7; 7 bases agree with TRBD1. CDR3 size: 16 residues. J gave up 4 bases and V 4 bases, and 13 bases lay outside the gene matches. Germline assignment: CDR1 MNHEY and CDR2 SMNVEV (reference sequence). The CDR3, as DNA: TGTGCCAGCAGTTCCCTAGGGGTCGACAGGGAATACGAGCAGTACTTC. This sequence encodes CASSSLGVDREYEQYF.

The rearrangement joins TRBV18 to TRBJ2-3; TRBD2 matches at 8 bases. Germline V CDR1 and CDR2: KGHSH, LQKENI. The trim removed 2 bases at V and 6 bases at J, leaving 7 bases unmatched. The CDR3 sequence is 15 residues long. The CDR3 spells CASSPIGGARDTQYF. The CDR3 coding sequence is TGTGCCAGCTCACCAATCGGGGGGGCGCGGGATACGCAGTATTTT.

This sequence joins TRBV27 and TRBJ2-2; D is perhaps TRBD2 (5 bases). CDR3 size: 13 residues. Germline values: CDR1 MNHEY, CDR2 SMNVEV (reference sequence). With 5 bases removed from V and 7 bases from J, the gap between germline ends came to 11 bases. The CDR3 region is CASSKRLNGELFF. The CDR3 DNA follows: TGTGCCAGCAGTAAACGACTAAACGGGGAGCTGTTTTTT.

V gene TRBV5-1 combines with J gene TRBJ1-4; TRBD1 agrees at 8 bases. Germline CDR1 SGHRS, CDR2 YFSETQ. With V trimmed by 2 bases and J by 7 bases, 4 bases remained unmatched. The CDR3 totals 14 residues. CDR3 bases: TGCGCCAGCAGCTTAACAGGGGGGGGTGAAAAACTGTTTTTT. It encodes CASSLTGGGEKLFF. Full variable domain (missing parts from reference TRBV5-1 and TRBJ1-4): KAGVTQTPRYLIKTRGQQVTLSCSPISGHRSVSWYQQTPGQGLQFLFEYFSETQRNKGNFPGRFSGRQFSNSRSEMNVSTLELGDSALYLCASSLTGGGEKLFFGSGTQLSVL.

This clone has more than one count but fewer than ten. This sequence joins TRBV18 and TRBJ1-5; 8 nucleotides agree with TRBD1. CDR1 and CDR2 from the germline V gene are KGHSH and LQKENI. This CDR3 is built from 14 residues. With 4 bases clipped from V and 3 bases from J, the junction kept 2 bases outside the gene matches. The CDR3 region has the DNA TGTGCCAGCTCACTGGGACAGGACAATCAGCCCCAGCATTTT. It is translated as CASSLGQDNQPQHF.

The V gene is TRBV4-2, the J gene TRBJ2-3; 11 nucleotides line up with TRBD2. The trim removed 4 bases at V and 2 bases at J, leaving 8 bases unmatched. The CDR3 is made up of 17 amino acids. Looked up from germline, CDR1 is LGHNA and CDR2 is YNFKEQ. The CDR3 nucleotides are TGTGCCAGCAGCCGTACGGAGACTAGCGGGGCCACAGATACGCAGTATTTT. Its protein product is CASSRTETSGATDTQYF.

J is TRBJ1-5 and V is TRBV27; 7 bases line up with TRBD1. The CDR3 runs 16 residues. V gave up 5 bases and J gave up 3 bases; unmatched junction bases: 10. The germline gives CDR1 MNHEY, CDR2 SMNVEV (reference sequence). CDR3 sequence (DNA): TGTGCCAGCAGTCCCTCCAGGACAGGCTACAATCAGCCCCAGCATTTT. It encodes CASSPSRTGYNQPQHF.

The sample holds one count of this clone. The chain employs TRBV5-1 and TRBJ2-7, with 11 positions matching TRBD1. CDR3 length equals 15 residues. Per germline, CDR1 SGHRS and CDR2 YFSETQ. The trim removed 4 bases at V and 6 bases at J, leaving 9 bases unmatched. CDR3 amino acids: CASSPGRTGGREQYF. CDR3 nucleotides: TGCGCCAGCAGCCCCGGAAGGACAGGGGGCCGCGAGCAGTACTTC.

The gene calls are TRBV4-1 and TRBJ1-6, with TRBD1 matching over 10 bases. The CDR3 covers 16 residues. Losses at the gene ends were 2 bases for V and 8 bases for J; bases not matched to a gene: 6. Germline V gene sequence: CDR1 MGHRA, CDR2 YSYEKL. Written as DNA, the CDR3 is TGCGCCAGCAGCCAATGGGACAGGGGATCCGATTCACCCCTCCACTTT. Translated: CASSQWDRGSDSPLHF.

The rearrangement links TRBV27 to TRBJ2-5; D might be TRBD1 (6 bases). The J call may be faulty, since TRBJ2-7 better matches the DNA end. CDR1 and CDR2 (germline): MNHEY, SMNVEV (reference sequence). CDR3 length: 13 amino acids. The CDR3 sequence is CASSSTGTYEQYF. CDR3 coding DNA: TGTGCCAGCAGTTCCACAGGGACCTACGAGCAGTACTTC.

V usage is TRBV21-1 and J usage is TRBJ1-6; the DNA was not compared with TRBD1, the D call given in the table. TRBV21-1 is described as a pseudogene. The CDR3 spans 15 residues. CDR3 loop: CASSTLTGSLVALHF. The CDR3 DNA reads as TGTGCCAGCAGCACCCTGACAGGCAGCTTAGTAGCCCTCCACTTT.

The CDR3 nucleotides read TGTGCCAGCAGCGTAGCTACTGGGAGGCCCGATGAGCAGTTCTTC. Translation gives CASSVATGRPDEQFF. This chain connects TRBV9 to TRBJ2-1; D perhaps matches TRBD2 (6 bases). CDR3 size: 15 residues. V lost 0 bases and J lost 8, with 15 bases in between. CDR1 SGDLS and CDR2 YYNGEE come from the germline V gene.

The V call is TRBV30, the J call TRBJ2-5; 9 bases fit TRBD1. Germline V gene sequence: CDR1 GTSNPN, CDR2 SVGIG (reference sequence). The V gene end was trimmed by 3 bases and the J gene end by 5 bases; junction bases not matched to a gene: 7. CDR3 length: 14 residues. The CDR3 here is CAWRYPDRGETQYF. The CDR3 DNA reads TGTGCCTGGAGATATCCCGACAGGGGGGAGACCCAGTACTTC. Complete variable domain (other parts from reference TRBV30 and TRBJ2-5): SQTIHQWPATLVQPVGSPLSLECTVEGTSNPNLYWYRQAAGRGLQLLFYSVGIGQISSEVPQNLSASRPQDRQFILSSKKLLLSDSGFYLCAWRYPDRGETQYFGPGTRLLVL.

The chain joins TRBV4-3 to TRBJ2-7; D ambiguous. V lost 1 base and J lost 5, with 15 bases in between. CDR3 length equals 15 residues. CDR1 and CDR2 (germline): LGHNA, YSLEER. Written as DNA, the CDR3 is TGCGCCAGCAGCCAAGCGGCCGGTCGCGGCGACGAGCAGTACTTC. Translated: CASSQAAGRGDEQYF.